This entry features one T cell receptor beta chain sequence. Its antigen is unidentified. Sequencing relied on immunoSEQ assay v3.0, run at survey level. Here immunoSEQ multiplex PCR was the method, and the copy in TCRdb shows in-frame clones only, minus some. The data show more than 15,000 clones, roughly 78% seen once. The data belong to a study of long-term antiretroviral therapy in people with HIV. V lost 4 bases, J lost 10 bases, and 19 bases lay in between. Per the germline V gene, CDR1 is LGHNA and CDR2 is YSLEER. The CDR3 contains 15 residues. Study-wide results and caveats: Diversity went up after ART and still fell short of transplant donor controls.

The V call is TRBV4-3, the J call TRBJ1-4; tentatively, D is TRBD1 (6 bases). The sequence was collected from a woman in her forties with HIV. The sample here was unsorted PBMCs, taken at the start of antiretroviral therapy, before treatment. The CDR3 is CASSPLGAPRGKLFF. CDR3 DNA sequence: TGCGCCAGCAGCCCCCTGGGGGCGCCCCGGGGAAAACTGTTTTTT.